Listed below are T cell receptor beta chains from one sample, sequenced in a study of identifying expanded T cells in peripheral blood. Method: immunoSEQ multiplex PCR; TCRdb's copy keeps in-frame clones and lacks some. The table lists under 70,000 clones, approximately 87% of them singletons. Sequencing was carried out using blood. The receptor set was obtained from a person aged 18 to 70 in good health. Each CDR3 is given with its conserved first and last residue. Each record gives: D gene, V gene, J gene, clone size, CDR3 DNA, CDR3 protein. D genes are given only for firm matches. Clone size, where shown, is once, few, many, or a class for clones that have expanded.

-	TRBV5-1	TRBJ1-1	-	TGCGCCAGCAGCCCGGGGAGAGCAGCGATACTGAACACTGAAGCTTTCTTT	CASSPGRAAILNTEAFF
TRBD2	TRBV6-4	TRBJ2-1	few	TGTGCCAGCAGTGAGGCGGGGGGGACCTTAGGAGAGCAGTTCTTC	CASSEAGGTLGEQFF
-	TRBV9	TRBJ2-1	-	TGTGCCAGCAGCGTAGAAGGGTTCGTTCGGAATGAGCAGTTCTTC	CASSVEGFVRNEQFF
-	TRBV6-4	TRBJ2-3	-	TGTGCCAGCAGTGACTCGACATTTTCTAGCACAGATACGCAGTATTTT	CASSDSTFSSTDTQYF
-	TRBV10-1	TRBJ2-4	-	TGCGCCAGCAGTGAGGCCTCCGCCAAAAACATTCAGTACTTC	CASSEASAKNIQYF
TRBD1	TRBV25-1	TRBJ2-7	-	TGTGCCAGCACAGGGGGCGGCTACGAGCAGTACTTC	CASTGGGYEQYF
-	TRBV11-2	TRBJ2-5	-	TGTGCCAGCAGCTTAGCCGGGCAGACCCAGTACTTC	CASSLAGQTQYF
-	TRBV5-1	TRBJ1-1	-	TGCGCCAGCAGCCTGACTGGGTGGGACACTGAAGCTTTCTTT	CASSLTGWDTEAFF
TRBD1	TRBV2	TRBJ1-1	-	TGTGCCAGCAGTGAAGCGGACAGGATCAACACTGAAGCTTTCTTT	CASSEADRINTEAFF
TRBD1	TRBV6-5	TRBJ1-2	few	TGTGCCAGCAGTTACGGGAGGGGGCCCGACTATGGCTACACCTTC	CASSYGRGPDYGYTF